Sequencing of this T cell receptor beta chain was carried out in a study of cytomegalovirus exposure and HLA in healthy donors. Study-level findings and limits: The study labeled 170 or so TCR beta chains cytomegalovirus-associated. Reports state that TCR beta sequences accurately predicted most subjects' HLA-A and HLA-B alleles. Compared with the roughly 700-donor mean, an Asian-associated ancestry cluster reportedly had fewer N-insertions, according to a later analysis.

With respect to this clone: Its antigen is undetermined.

PCR amplification relied on 60 Vbeta primers (plus 13 Jbeta primers). Generated by immunoSEQ multiplex PCR, the TCRdb table keeps only in-frame clones and is missing some. The sample table includes 55,000 to 85,000 clones. Trimming at V came to 5 bases and at J to 4 bases, leaving 7 bases not matched to a gene. The germline V gene encodes CDR1 MNHEY and CDR2 SMNVEV (reference sequence). The length of the CDR3 is 14 residues. The genes are TRBV27 and TRBJ2-7; the match to TRBD2 covers 8 bases. The sequenced sample was PBMCs. The receptor comes from a female donor in good health and CMV-seropositive. This CDR3 reads CASSPAGVAYEQYF. CDR3 nucleotides: TGTGCCAGCAGTCCAGCGGGAGTAGCGTACGAGCAGTACTTC.